A selection of T cell receptor beta chains follows, all from one sample in a study of T cell responses to AZD1222 COVID-19 vaccine. Profiling relied on immunoSEQ multiplex PCR, and the TCRdb table lists in-frame clones only, not all of them. Here the sample spans 150,000 to 200,000 clones, about nine tenths being singletons. This sample comprised peripheral blood, obtained 28 days after the second AZD1222 dose. The source is an adult who received the AZD1222 COVID-19 vaccine. Each CDR3 is given with its conserved first and last residue. The D gene is left open where the match is weak. Size is stated for part of the rows, as once, few or many counts, or as a class when the clone is expanded.

abundance,v_gene,j_gene,d_gene,CDR3aa,CDR3nt
.,TRBV7-2,TRBJ1-2,.,CASSLVGVSGYTF,TGTGCCAGCAGCTTAGTAGGGGTTTCTGGCTACACCTTC
.,TRBV2,TRBJ1-1,TRBD1,CASSSQGASTEAFF,TGTGCCAGCAGCTCCCAGGGGGCAAGTACTGAAGCTTTCTTT
.,TRBV5-1,TRBJ1-1,.,CASLDSLNTEAFF,TGCGCCAGTCTGGACAGCTTGAACACTGAAGCTTTCTTT
.,TRBV28,TRBJ2-5,TRBD1,CASSLVGQGKEETQYF,TGTGCCAGCAGTTTAGTGGGACAGGGTAAGGAGGAGACCCAGTACTTC
.,TRBV5-1,TRBJ1-1,.,CASSLGGYYTEAFF,TGCGCCAGCAGCTTGGGGGGTTATTACACTGAAGCTTTCTTT
.,TRBV18,TRBJ2-4,TRBD1,CASSQQGARGAKNIQYF,TGTGCCAGCTCACAACAGGGGGCGAGAGGCGCCAAAAACATTCAGTACTTC
.,TRBV19,TRBJ1-5,.,CASSSPSGGNQPQHF,TGTGCCAGTAGCTCCCCCAGCGGGGGCAATCAGCCCCAGCATTTT
once,TRBV18,TRBJ2-1,TRBD2,CASSPPGLAGSNEQFF,TGTGCCAGCTCACCACCGGGACTAGCGGGATCTAATGAGCAGTTCTTC
.,TRBV11-3,TRBJ1-1,.,CASSFSVNTEAFF,TGTGCCAGCAGCTTTTCGGTGAACACTGAAGCTTTCTTT
.,TRBV30,TRBJ2-3,TRBD2,CAWSVLAASTDTQYF,TGTGCCTGGAGTGTACTAGCGGCTAGCACAGATACGCAGTATTTT
once,TRBV11-2,TRBJ1-1,.,CASSIWGGEAFF,TGTGCCAGCAGCATATGGGGTGGGGAAGCTTTCTTT
.,TRBV11-3,TRBJ1-6,.,CASSFRGSYNSPLHF,TGTGCCAGCAGCTTCAGGGGAAGCTATAATTCACCCCTCCACTTT
.,TRBV19,TRBJ1-2,.,CASSISPLGGYTF,TGTGCCAGTAGTATAAGCCCCCTAGGAGGCTACACCTTC
once,TRBV7-9,TRBJ2-7,TRBD2,CASSKASGYEQYF,TGTGCCAGCAGCAAGGCTAGCGGTTACGAGCAGTACTTC
.,TRBV5-1,TRBJ1-4,.,CASSFRGDEKLFF,TGCGCCAGCAGCTTTAGGGGCGATGAAAAACTGTTTTTT
.,TRBV10-1,TRBJ2-1,.,CAIGGSRNYNEQFF,TGCGCCATCGGGGGCAGCAGGAACTACAATGAGCAGTTCTTC
.,TRBV7-7,TRBJ2-1,.,CASSLAVGSYNEQFF,TGTGCTAGCAGCTTAGCGGTCGGCAGCTACAATGAGCAGTTCTTC
.,TRBV7-9,TRBJ2-7,.,CASSFVPPRDEQYF,TGTGCCAGCAGCTTTGTCCCGCCGAGGGACGAGCAGTACTTC
.,TRBV4-2,TRBJ1-1,.,CASSPRTVVATEAFF,TGTGCCAGCAGCCCGCGGACAGTCGTGGCCACTGAAGCTTTCTTT
.,TRBV28,TRBJ1-1,.,CASSLLAGTNTEAFF,TGTGCCAGCAGTTTACTAGCAGGGACGAACACTGAAGCTTTCTTT
.,TRBV4-1,TRBJ1-2,TRBD1,CASSHIGQGLRGYTF,TGCGCCAGCAGCCATATAGGACAGGGCCTCCGAGGCTACACCTTC
.,TRBV10-2,TRBJ2-5,.,CASATNGETQYF,TGCGCCAGCGCGACAAACGGGGAGACCCAGTACTTC
.,TRBV6-2/TRBV6-3,TRBJ1-1,TRBD1,CASSYTGATEAFF,TGTGCCAGCAGTTACACAGGGGCCACTGAAGCTTTCTTT
.,TRBV15,TRBJ1-1,.,CATSRGSGNTEAFF,TGTGCCACCAGCAGAGGGTCGGGGAACACTGAAGCTTTCTTT
.,TRBV15,TRBJ2-7,TRBD1,CATSRRDRGHEQYF,TGTGCCACCAGCAGAAGGGACAGGGGCCACGAGCAGTACTTC
.,TRBV7-9,TRBJ2-1,TRBD2,CASSSAGSSGSSYNEQFF,TGTGCCAGCAGCTCCGCTGGGTCTAGCGGGTCTTCCTACAATGAGCAGTTCTTC
.,TRBV6-5,TRBJ1-3,.,CASSSMGPSGNTIYF,TGTGCCAGCAGTTCCATGGGCCCCTCTGGAAACACCATATATTTT
.,TRBV5-1,TRBJ2-7,TRBD2,CASSPGGSPSYEQYF,TGCGCCAGCAGCCCCGGCGGGAGCCCCTCCTACGAGCAGTACTTC
.,TRBV6-1,TRBJ1-3,.,CASSVTGAGFGNTIYF,TGTGCCAGCAGTGTCACCGGGGCCGGGTTCGGAAACACCATATATTTT
.,TRBV18,TRBJ2-3,.,CASSPAVQDTQYF,TGTGCCAGCTCACCAGCTGTACAAGATACGCAGTATTTT